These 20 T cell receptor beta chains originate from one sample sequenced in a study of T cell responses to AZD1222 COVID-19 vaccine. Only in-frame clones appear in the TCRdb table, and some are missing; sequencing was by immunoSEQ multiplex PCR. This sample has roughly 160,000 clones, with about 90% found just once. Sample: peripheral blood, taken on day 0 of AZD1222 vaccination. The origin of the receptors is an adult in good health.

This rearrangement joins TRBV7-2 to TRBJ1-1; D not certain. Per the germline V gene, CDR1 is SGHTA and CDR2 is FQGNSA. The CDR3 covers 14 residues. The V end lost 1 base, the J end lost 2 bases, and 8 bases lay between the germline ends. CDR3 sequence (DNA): TGTGCCAGCAGCTTAGTCGAACTCAACACTGAAGCTTTCTTT. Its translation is CASSLVELNTEAFF. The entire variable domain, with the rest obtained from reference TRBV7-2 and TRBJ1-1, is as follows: GAGVSQSPSNKVTEKGKDVELRCDPISGHTALYWYRQSLGQGLEFLIYFQGNSAPDKSGLPSDRFSAERTGGSVSTLTIQRTQQEDSAVYLCASSLVELNTEAFFGQGTRLTVV.

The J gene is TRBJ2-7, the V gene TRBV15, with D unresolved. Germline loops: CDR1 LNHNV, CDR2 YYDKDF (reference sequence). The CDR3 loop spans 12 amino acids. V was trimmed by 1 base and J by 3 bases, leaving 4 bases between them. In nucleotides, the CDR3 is TGTGCCACCAGCAGAGGTCTCTACGAGCAGTACTTC. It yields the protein CATSRGLYEQYF. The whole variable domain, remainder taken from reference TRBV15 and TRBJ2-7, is DAMVIQNPRYQVTQFGKPVTLSCSQTLNHNVMYWYQQKSSQAPKLLFHYYDKDFNNEADTPDNFQSRRPNTSFCFLDIRSPGLGDTAMYLCATSRGLYEQYFGPGTRLTVT.

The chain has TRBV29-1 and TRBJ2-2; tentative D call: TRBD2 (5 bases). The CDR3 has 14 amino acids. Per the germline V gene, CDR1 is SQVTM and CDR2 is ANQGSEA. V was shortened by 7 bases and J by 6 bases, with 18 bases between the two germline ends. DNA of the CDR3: TGCAGCGCTGTGATAGGAGCGGTTGCCGGGGAGCTGTTTTTT. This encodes CSAVIGAVAGELFF.

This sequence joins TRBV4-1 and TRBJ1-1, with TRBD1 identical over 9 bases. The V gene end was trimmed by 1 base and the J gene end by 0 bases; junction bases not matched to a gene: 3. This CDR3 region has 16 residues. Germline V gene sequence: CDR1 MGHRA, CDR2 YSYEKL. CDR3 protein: CASSQADRGLNTEAFF. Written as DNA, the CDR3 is TGCGCCAGCAGCCAAGCGGACAGGGGACTGAACACTGAAGCTTTCTTT.

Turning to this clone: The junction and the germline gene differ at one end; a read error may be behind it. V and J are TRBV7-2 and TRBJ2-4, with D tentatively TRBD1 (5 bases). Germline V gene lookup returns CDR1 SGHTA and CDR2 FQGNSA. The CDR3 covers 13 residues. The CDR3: CASSPDRGRRWDF. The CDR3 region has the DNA TGTGCCAGCAGCCCGGATAGGGGCCGCCGTTGGGACTTC.

CDR3 nucleotide sequence: TGCGCCAGCAGCCAAGGGAACAGGGAGGAGTGGGATGAGCAGTTCTTC. Amino acids: CASSQGNREEWDEQFF. The gene calls are TRBV4-3 and TRBJ2-1; D tentatively reads TRBD1 or TRBD2 (6 bases each). The CDR3 loop spans 16 amino acids. Trimming shortened V by 1 base and J by 8 bases, and 18 bases separated the two germline ends. Germline V gene sequence: CDR1 LGHNA, CDR2 YSLEER.

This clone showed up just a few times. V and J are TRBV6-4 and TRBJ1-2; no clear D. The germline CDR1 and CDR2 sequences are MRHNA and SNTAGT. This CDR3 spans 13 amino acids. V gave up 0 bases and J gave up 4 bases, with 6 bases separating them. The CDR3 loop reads CASSDSPSYGYTF. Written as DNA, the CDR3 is TGTGCCAGCAGTGACTCCCCCAGCTATGGCTACACCTTC.

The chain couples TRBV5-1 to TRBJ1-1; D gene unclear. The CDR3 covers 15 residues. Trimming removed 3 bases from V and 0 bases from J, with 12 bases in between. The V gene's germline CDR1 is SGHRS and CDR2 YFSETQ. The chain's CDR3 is CASSWGSRLNTEAFF. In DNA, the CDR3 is TGCGCCAGCAGCTGGGGATCTAGGTTGAACACTGAAGCTTTCTTT.

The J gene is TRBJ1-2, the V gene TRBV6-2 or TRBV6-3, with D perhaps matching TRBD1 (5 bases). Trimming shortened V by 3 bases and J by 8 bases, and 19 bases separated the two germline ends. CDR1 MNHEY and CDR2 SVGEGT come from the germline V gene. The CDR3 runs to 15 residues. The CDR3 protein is CASSYNGEWGNGYTF. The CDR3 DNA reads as TGTGCCAGCAGTTATAACGGAGAATGGGGGAACGGCTACACCTTC.

The CDR3 spells CASSPGTDASWRLNSPLHF. As DNA, the CDR3 is TGTGCCAGCAGCCCTGGCACAGACGCTTCGTGGAGACTTAATTCACCCCTCCACTTT. The rearrangement uses TRBV3-1 (or the pseudogene TRBV3-2) and TRBJ1-6; D unclear. From germline, CDR1 is LGHDT and CDR2 YNNKEL (reference sequence). This CDR3 contains 19 residues. V was shortened by 4 bases and J by 6 bases, with 25 bases between the two germline ends.

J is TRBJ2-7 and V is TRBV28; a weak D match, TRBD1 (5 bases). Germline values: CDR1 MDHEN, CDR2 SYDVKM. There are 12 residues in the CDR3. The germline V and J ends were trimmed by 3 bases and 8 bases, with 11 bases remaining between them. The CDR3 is CASSLVGVQQYF. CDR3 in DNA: TGTGCCAGCAGTTTGGTAGGGGTACAGCAGTACTTC.

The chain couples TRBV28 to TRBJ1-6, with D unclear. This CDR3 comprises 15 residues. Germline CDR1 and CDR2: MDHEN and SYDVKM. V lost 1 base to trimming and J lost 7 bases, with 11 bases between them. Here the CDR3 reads CASSLSGLRNSPLHF. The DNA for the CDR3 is TGTGCCAGCAGTTTATCCGGGCTACGGAATTCACCCCTCCACTTT.

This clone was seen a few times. This CDR3 is CASIETGGARETQYF. The CDR3 nucleotides read TGCGCCAGCATCGAGACAGGGGGCGCGAGGGAGACCCAGTACTTC. This chain connects TRBV5-1 to TRBJ2-5; the match to TRBD1 covers 10 bases. V was pared by 6 bases and J by 5 bases, with 10 bases of the junction left unmatched. Germline loops: CDR1 SGHRS, CDR2 YFSETQ. There are 15 residues in the CDR3.

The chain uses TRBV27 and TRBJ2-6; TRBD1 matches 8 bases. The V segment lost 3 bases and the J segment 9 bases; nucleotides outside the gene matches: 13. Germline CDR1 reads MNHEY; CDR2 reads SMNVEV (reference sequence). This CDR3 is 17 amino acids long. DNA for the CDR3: TGTGCCAGCAGTTTTGGGGACAGGCATATCCGGGGCAACGTCCTGACTTTC. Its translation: CASSFGDRHIRGNVLTF.

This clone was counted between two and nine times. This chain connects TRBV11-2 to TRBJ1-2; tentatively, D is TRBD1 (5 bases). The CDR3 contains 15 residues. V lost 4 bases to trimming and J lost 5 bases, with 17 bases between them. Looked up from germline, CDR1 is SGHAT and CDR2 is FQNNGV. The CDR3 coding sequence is TGTGCCAGCAGCTCGCTGTGGCGGGGGACGTATGGCTACACCTTC. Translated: CASSSLWRGTYGYTF. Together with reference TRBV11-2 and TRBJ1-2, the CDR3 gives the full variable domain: EAGVAQSPRYKIIEKRQSVAFWCNPISGHATLYWYQQILGQGPKLLIQFQNNGVVDDSQLPKDRFSAERLKGVDSTLKIQPAKLEDSAVYLCASSSLWRGTYGYTFGSGTRLTVV.

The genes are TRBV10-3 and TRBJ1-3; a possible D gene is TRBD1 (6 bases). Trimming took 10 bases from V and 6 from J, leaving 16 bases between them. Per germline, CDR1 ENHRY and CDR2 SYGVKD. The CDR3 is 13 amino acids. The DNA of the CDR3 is TGTGCCACTGTCCAAGGGACACCAAACACCATATATTTT. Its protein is CATVQGTPNTIYF.

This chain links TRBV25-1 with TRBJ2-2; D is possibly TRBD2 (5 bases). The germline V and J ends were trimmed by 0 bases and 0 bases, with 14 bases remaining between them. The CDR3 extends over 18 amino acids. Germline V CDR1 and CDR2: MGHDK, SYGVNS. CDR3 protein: CASSEYKERTSNTGELFF. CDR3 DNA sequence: TGTGCCAGCAGTGAATATAAAGAGCGGACCTCGAACACCGGGGAGCTGTTTTTT.

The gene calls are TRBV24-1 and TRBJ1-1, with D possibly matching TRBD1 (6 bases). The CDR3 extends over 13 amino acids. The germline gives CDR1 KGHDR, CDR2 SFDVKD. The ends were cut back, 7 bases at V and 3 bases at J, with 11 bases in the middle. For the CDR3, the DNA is TGTGCCACCAGCTCCCAGGGGTACACTGAAGCTTTCTTT. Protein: CATSSQGYTEAFF.

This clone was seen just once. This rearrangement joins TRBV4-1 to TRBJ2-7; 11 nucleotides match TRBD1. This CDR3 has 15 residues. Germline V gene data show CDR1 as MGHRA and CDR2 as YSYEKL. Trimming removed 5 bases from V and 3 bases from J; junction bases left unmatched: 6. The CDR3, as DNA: TGCGCCAGCAGCGAACCGGGACAGGGGGTCTACGAGCAGTACTTC. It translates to CASSEPGQGVYEQYF.

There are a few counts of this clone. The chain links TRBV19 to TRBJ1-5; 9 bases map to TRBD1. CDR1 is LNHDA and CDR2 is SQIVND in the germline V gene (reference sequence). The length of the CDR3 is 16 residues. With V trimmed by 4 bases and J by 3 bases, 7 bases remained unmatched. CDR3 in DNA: TGTGCCAGTAGTACATCCGGGACAGGGAACAATCAGCCCCAGCATTTT. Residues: CASSTSGTGNNQPQHF.